The 16 T cell receptor beta chains below were found in one sample sequenced in a study of blood T cell repertoires in COVID-19. Method: immunoSEQ multiplex PCR; TCRdb's copy keeps in-frame clones and lacks some. The table lists roughly 150,000 clones, about four fifths of them singletons. Sequencing was done on a sample of peripheral blood. These receptors were obtained from a woman older than 75 with acute or convalescent COVID-19.

This rearrangement joins TRBV9 to TRBJ2-7, with 7 bases identical to TRBD2. Unmatched junction bases numbered 9, after V lost 2 bases and J lost 4 bases. Germline-derived CDR1 and CDR2 are SGDLS and YYNGEE. CDR3 length: 15 residues. CDR3 sequence: CASSVLGGSMYEQYF. The CDR3 bases are TGTGCCAGCAGCGTCCTCGGCGGGAGTATGTACGAGCAGTACTTC. The variable domain in full, with the rest retrieved from reference TRBV9 and TRBJ2-7, is DSGVTQTPKHLITATGQRVTLRCSPRSGDLSVYWYQQSLDQGLQFLIQYYNGEERAKGNILERFSAQQFPDLHSELNLSSLELGDSALYFCASSVLGGSMYEQYFGPGTRLTVT.

The genes are TRBV7-2 and TRBJ2-5; D uncertain. The CDR3 is 16 residues long. Trimming pared 2 bases from V and 1 base from J, leaving 14 bases between. Germline CDR1 is SGHTA and CDR2 is FQGNSA. The CDR3 spells CASSLNNPGFQETQYF. CDR3 bases: TGTGCCAGCAGCTTAAATAATCCCGGGTTCCAAGAGACCCAGTACTTC.

With respect to this clone: Other DNA sequences in this specimen translate into the identical CDR3. V usage is TRBV4-2 and J usage is TRBJ1-6; 7 nucleotides line up with TRBD1. V was pared by 0 bases and J by 7 bases, with 3 bases of the junction left unmatched. The CDR3 has 15 residues. The V gene's germline CDR1 is LGHNA and CDR2 YNFKEQ. The CDR3 nucleotides read TGTGCCAGCAGCCAAGATGGGACAGAAAATTCACCCCTCCACTTT. Translated: CASSQDGTENSPLHF.

The rearrangement joins TRBV6-1 to TRBJ2-7, with D possibly TRBD1 on 6 matching bases. The CDR3 totals 17 residues. Germline-derived CDR1 and CDR2 are MNHNS and SASEGT. Trimming stripped 0 bases from V and 0 bases from J, with 15 bases between. In DNA, the CDR3 is TGTGCCAGCAGTGAAGCGATCCCGGGACATGTCTCCTACGAGCAGTACTTC. Its protein product is CASSEAIPGHVSYEQYF.

The sample holds a few counts of this clone. This sequence joins TRBV2 and TRBJ2-5; 8 bases align to TRBD1. Germline V gene lookup returns CDR1 SNHLY and CDR2 FYNNEI. The V segment lost 8 bases and the J segment 5 bases; nucleotides outside the gene matches: 7. The CDR3 has 13 residues. Written as DNA, the CDR3 is TGTGCCAGCGGTGGACAGGGTACGGAGACCCAGTACTTC. Protein sequence: CASGGQGTETQYF.

The table lists this clone with a count of one. The V gene is TRBV7-9, the J gene TRBJ1-1, with D possibly TRBD1 on 6 matching bases. The CDR3 is 19 amino acids. Germline V gene lookup returns CDR1 SEHNR and CDR2 FQNEAQ (reference sequence). Trimming pared 1 base from V and 5 bases from J, leaving 26 bases between. This chain's CDR3 is CASSLDWGQIDTLGTEAFF. DNA of the CDR3: TGTGCCAGCAGCTTAGATTGGGGACAAATTGACACTTTGGGGACTGAAGCTTTCTTT. Full variable domain (remainder filled in from reference TRBV7-9 and TRBJ1-1): DTGVSQNPRHKITKRGQNVTFRCDPISEHNRLYWYRQTLGQGPEFLTYFQNEAQLEKSRLLSDRFSAERPKGSFSTLEIQRTEQGDSAMYLCASSLDWGQIDTLGTEAFFGQGTRLTVV.

The J gene is TRBJ2-3, the V gene TRBV6-4, with TRBD2 matching over 9 bases. CDR1 and CDR2 (germline): MRHNA, SNTAGT. The trim removed 3 bases at V and 2 bases at J, leaving 3 bases unmatched. CDR3 length: 15 residues. The CDR3 DNA sequence: TGTGCCAGCAGTGATATAGCGGGAGCCACAGATACGCAGTATTTT. This translates into CASSDIAGATDTQYF.

This clone was picked up one time. This chain links TRBV3-1 (or the pseudogene TRBV3-2) with TRBJ2-3; 10 bases match TRBD2. Germline V lookup: CDR1 LGHDT, CDR2 YNNKEL (reference sequence). V lost 4 bases and J lost 8; bases outside the gene matches: 3. The CDR3 contains 13 residues. DNA for the CDR3: TGTGCCAGCAGCCCTGAGCGGGAGGGTACGCAGTATTTT. Amino acid sequence: CASSPEREGTQYF.

The chain combines TRBV18 with TRBJ2-1, with a tentative D call TRBD1 (8 bases). V was cut by 3 bases and J by 8 bases, with 17 bases left in between. CDR1 is KGHSH and CDR2 is LQKENI in the germline V gene. This CDR3 comprises 15 residues. CDR3 amino acids: CASSPSQGGSDEQFF. As DNA, the CDR3 is TGTGCCAGCTCACCGTCACAGGGGGGGAGCGATGAGCAGTTCTTC.

This sequence joins TRBV4-3 and TRBJ1-4; perhaps TRBD1 as D (5 bases). V was clipped by 4 bases and J by 3 bases, with 6 bases between them. Germline V gene sequence: CDR1 LGHNA, CDR2 YSLEER. The CDR3 is made up of 13 amino acids. The CDR3 bases are TGCGCCAGCAGCCGGGGGGCTAATGAAAAACTGTTTTTT. Its protein product is CASSRGANEKLFF.

The chain joins TRBV28 to TRBJ1-5; no reliable D call. From germline, CDR1 is MDHEN and CDR2 SYDVKM. The CDR3 totals 12 residues. The V and J ends lost 7 bases and 7 bases respectively, with 11 bases between them. The CDR3 DNA is TGTGCCAGCAACACTCCGAGGCAGCCCCAGCATTTT. Protein: CASNTPRQPQHF.

The rearrangement joins TRBV4-2 to TRBJ2-5, with D perhaps TRBD1 (6 bases). CDR1 and CDR2 from the germline V gene are LGHNA and YNFKEQ. The CDR3 sequence is 15 residues long. The V end was cut by 3 bases, the J end by 5 bases, with 16 bases between. For the CDR3, the DNA is TGTGCCAGCAGCCAGGAACCCAGGGGCCAGGAGACCCAGTACTTC. It is translated as CASSQEPRGQETQYF.

This chain connects TRBV5-4 to TRBJ2-5; D remains unclear. The CDR3 consists of 13 residues. V was clipped by 2 bases and J by 1 base, with 6 bases between them. Germline loops: CDR1 SGHNT, CDR2 YYREEE (reference sequence). The CDR3 is CASSFPLQETQYF. Here the CDR3 DNA reads TGTGCCAGCAGCTTTCCCCTCCAAGAGACCCAGTACTTC.

The chain couples TRBV7-3 to TRBJ2-1; 7 positions agree with TRBD2. J gave up 3 bases and V 2 bases, and 7 bases lay outside the gene matches. In germline, CDR1 is SGHTA, CDR2 FQGTGA. The CDR3 sequence is 16 residues long. The CDR3 is CASSLSSAGFYNEQFF. CDR3 nucleotides: TGTGCCAGCAGCTTATCCTCAGCGGGGTTCTACAATGAGCAGTTCTTC.

The chain employs TRBV7-6 and TRBJ2-1; D unclear. The germline gives CDR1 SGHVS, CDR2 FNYEAQ. The CDR3 extends over 13 amino acids. V was shortened by 1 base and J by 3 bases, with 4 bases between the two germline ends. CDR3 sequence (DNA): TGTGCCAGCAGCTTAGGTCACTACAATGAGCAGTTCTTC. Protein: CASSLGHYNEQFF.

The V call is TRBV5-1, the J call TRBJ2-1; D is perhaps TRBD2 (5 bases). Trimming pared 4 bases from V and 0 bases from J, leaving 14 bases between. This CDR3 spans 16 amino acids. The germline CDR1 and CDR2 sequences are SGHRS and YFSETQ. CDR3 sequence reads: CASSPGVGNSYNEQFF. The CDR3 nucleotides are TGCGCCAGCAGCCCCGGGGTGGGGAACTCCTACAATGAGCAGTTCTTC.